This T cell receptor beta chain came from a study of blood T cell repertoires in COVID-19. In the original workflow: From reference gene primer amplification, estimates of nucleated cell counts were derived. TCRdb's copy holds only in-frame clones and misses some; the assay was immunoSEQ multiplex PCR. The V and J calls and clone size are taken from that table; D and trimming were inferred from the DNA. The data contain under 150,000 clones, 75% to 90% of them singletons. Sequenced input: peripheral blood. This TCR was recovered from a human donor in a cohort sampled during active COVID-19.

The CDR3 loop reads CASSVGEGTGVNEQFF. Here the CDR3 DNA reads TGTGCCAGCAGCGTAGGTGAGGGGACAGGGGTGAATGAGCAGTTCTTC. The chain has TRBV9 and TRBJ2-1, with 10 bases fitting TRBD1. The CDR3 runs 16 residues. V lost 0 bases to trimming and J lost 7 bases; unmatched junction nucleotides: 7. Germline V gene sequence: CDR1 SGDLS, CDR2 YYNGEE.